The present T cell receptor (beta chain) was sequenced within a study of tumor-infiltrating lymphocytes in primary liver carcinoma. Study results and limitations: Blood fell significantly below tumors in its top-250-clone fraction (p = 0.039). Found in all five tumor regions were only about 7-24% of top clones.

This CDR3 region has 16 residues. Per germline, CDR1 LGHNA and CDR2 YSLEER. Details on this clonotype: Its matching antigen is unknown. Given the absence of the conserved phenylalanine or tryptophan at the CDR3 end, a read error is likely.

Total RNA and DNA came together from around 18-30 mg of bulk tissue without cell sorting. Patients' primary liver carcinoma was surgically resected. With a constant-region primer, TCR beta cDNA was made from approximately 500 ng of total RNA. For TCR beta, libraries were produced by three nested multiplex PCR rounds using slightly modified ARM-PCR. TRBV1-TRBV30 forward and Cbeta reverse primers drove the first two roughly 10-cycle rounds. MiXCR, run by TCRdb on the multiplex PCR reads, gives a single entry per CDR3 protein. The sample includes about 22,000 distinct CDR3 sequences, 60% to 80% of them seen just once.

The sample consisted of liver tumor tissue from sampling region 1. Subset: tumor region T1, superior pole. This clonotype was sampled from a woman aged 25 to 45 with primary liver carcinoma and hepatitis B virus infection. The chain recombines TRBV4-3 with TRBJ2-1; 9 nucleotides line up with TRBD2. The CDR3 loop reads CASSQNVAGAIDEQFL. The CDR3 nucleotides read TGTGCCAGCAGCCAAAACGTAGCGGGAGCCATAGATGAGCAGTTCCTC.